This T cell receptor (beta chain) was found in a study of blood T cell repertoires in COVID-19. As for the study in general: Acute and convalescent COVID-19 specimens originated in the United States, Italy and Spain. Sources were T cells, B-cell-depleted T cells, or PBMCs; the material itself was cDNA or gDNA.

CDR3 length equals 15 residues. V shed 0 bases and J 5 bases; nucleotides not matched to a gene: 4. CDR1 and CDR2 (germline): SGHRS, YFSETQ. Authors' analysis steps: Amplifying reference gene primers gave estimates of nucleated cell counts. Data came from immunoSEQ multiplex PCR; TCRdb stores just in-frame clones and leaves some out. V, J and clone size are those of that table, while D and trimming were read from the DNA. In the table there are around 260,000 clones, about 89% of which are singletons. The sequenced material came from peripheral blood. J is TRBJ2-5 and V is TRBV5-1, with 10 bases fitting TRBD2. This clonotype was sampled from a man aged 25 to 40 with acute or convalescent COVID-19. The CDR3 region is CASSLVAGGLETQYF. The CDR3 region has the DNA TGCGCCAGCAGCTTGGTAGCGGGAGGATTGGAGACCCAGTACTTC. The whole variable domain, filled in from reference TRBV5-1 and TRBJ2-5, reads KAGVTQTPRYLIKTRGQQVTLSCSPISGHRSVSWYQQTPGQGLQFLFEYFSETQRNKGNFPGRFSGRQFSNSRSEMNVSTLELGDSALYLCASSLVAGGLETQYFGPGTRLLVL.